These 27 T cell receptor beta chains were all obtained from the same sample, sequenced in a study of T cell responses to AZD1222 COVID-19 vaccine. Only in-frame clones appear in the TCRdb table, and some are missing; sequencing was by immunoSEQ multiplex PCR. The data show approximately 100,000 clones, 85% to 90% seen once. The sample consisted of peripheral blood, taken on day 0 of AZD1222 vaccination. These receptors all stem from an adult in good health.

V and J are TRBV11-2 and TRBJ2-2, with a possible D match to TRBD2 (5 bases). Trimming shortened V by 2 bases and J by 7 bases, and 11 bases separated the two germline ends. The V gene's germline CDR1 is SGHAT and CDR2 FQNNGV. The CDR3 runs 14 residues. The CDR3 DNA is TGTGCCAGCAGCTTAAGCCGGGGAATCGGGGAGCTGTTTTTT. It codes for CASSLSRGIGELFF.

V usage is TRBV28 and J usage is TRBJ2-7; D remains ambiguous. Germline assignment: CDR1 MDHEN and CDR2 SYDVKM. V dropped 6 bases and J dropped 4 bases, with 4 bases sitting between them. This CDR3 region has 10 residues. The CDR3: CASRKYEQYF. The CDR3 region has the DNA TGTGCCAGCAGGAAATACGAGCAGTACTTC.

This chain joins TRBV20-1 and TRBJ2-1; 8 bases line up with TRBD2. CDR1 is DFQATT, CDR2 SNEGSKA, per germline (reference sequence). The CDR3 length is 13 residues. With 3 bases clipped from V and 8 bases from J, the junction kept 6 bases outside the gene matches. The DNA for the CDR3 is TGCAGTGCTAGTCGGGGGGGGTTGGATGAGCAGTTCTTC. This translates into CSASRGGLDEQFF.

The rearrangement uses TRBV7-9 and TRBJ2-2; D gene unclear. The CDR3 totals 14 residues. Germline CDR1 SEHNR, CDR2 FQNEAQ (reference sequence). The germline V and J ends were trimmed by 5 bases and 4 bases, with 11 bases remaining between them. CDR3 sequence: CASSPRLVTGELFF. The CDR3 DNA sequence: TGTGCCAGCAGCCCCCGTTTGGTCACCGGGGAGCTGTTTTTT.

The chain employs TRBV29-1 and TRBJ2-5; weak D call: TRBD1 (5 bases). CDR1 and CDR2 (germline): SQVTM, ANQGSEA. Trimming removed 4 bases from V and 3 bases from J, with 12 bases in between. The CDR3 has 13 residues. CDR3 sequence: CSVVSWTKETQYF. CDR3 nucleotide sequence: TGCAGCGTTGTGAGCTGGACAAAAGAGACCCAGTACTTC.

This chain uses TRBV6-2 or TRBV6-3 with TRBJ2-1, with D unclear. The germline V and J ends were trimmed by 6 bases and 0 bases, with 12 bases remaining between them. The CDR3 contains 15 residues. Per the germline V gene, CDR1 is MNHEY and CDR2 is SVGEGT. In nucleotides, the CDR3 is TGTGCCAGCAGCCACGAGATGAGCTCCTACAATGAGCAGTTCTTC. It encodes CASSHEMSSYNEQFF.

The chain's CDR3 is CASSLGLAGTSTDTQYF. CDR3 DNA sequence: TGTGCCAGCAGCTTGGGACTAGCGGGGACTAGCACAGATACGCAGTATTTT. The J gene is TRBJ2-3, the V gene TRBV5-4, with 11 bases identical to TRBD2. This CDR3 is built from 17 residues. Germline V gene data show CDR1 as SGHNT and CDR2 as YYREEE (reference sequence). J gave up 0 bases and V 0 bases, and 3 bases lay outside the gene matches.

The V and J genes are TRBV9 and TRBJ1-5; unclear D gene. This CDR3 contains 14 residues. Germline loops: CDR1 SGDLS, CDR2 YYNGEE. V dropped 0 bases and J dropped 3 bases, with 7 bases sitting between them. CDR3 residues: CASSVDGVNQPQHF. The CDR3 bases are TGTGCCAGCAGCGTAGACGGGGTCAATCAGCCCCAGCATTTT. The full variable domain, in which reference TRBV9 and TRBJ1-5 provide the parts outside the CDR3, is DSGVTQTPKHLITATGQRVTLRCSPRSGDLSVYWYQQSLDQGLQFLIQYYNGEERAKGNILERFSAQQFPDLHSELNLSSLELGDSALYFCASSVDGVNQPQHFGDGTRLSIL.

This sequence joins TRBV7-9 and TRBJ1-1, with D possibly TRBD1 on 6 matching bases. The V end lost 6 bases, the J end lost 7 bases, and 12 bases lay between the germline ends. CDR1 SEHNR and CDR2 FQNEAQ come from the germline V gene (reference sequence). The CDR3 loop spans 12 amino acids. CDR3 sequence: CASSYRDIEAFF. For the CDR3, the DNA is TGTGCCAGCAGTTACCGGGACATTGAAGCTTTCTTT.

This sequence joins TRBV2 and TRBJ1-1; the D gene is possibly TRBD1 (6 bases). This CDR3 has 13 amino acids. Looked up from germline, CDR1 is SNHLY and CDR2 is FYNNEI. The V gene lost 10 bases and the J gene lost 6 bases, with 18 bases spanning the gap. CDR3 in DNA: TGTGCCACCGCTTCAACAGGGTGGGCTGAAGCTTTCTTT. Translation gives CATASTGWAEAFF.

CDR3 region: CASSLVGDSTDTQYF. DNA of the CDR3: TGCGCCAGCAGCTTGGTGGGGGATAGCACAGATACGCAGTATTTT. The V gene is TRBV5-1, the J gene TRBJ2-3, with D perhaps matching TRBD1 or TRBD2 (5 bases each). This CDR3 has 15 residues. Germline CDR1 and CDR2: SGHRS and YFSETQ. V dropped 0 bases and J dropped 0 bases, with 8 bases sitting between them.

The V gene is TRBV11-2, the J gene TRBJ1-1; D is unclear. Trimming took 0 bases from V and 10 from J, leaving 12 bases between them. Germline loops: CDR1 SGHAT, CDR2 FQNNGV. The CDR3 spans 13 residues. CDR3 protein: CASSLDRFGAAFF. The CDR3 nucleotides read TGTGCCAGCAGCTTAGACAGATTTGGAGCAGCTTTCTTT.

This chain uses TRBV4-3 with TRBJ2-3, with D maybe TRBD1 (5 bases). The ends were cut back, 2 bases at V and 0 bases at J, with 9 bases in the middle. The CDR3 has 15 amino acids. Germline V gene lookup returns CDR1 LGHNA and CDR2 YSLEER. The CDR3 protein is CASSQSGSSTDTQYF. CDR3 coding DNA: TGCGCCAGCAGCCAATCAGGGTCTAGCACAGATACGCAGTATTTT.

The gene calls are TRBV27 and TRBJ2-7; unclear D gene. The V end was cut by 0 bases, the J end by 4 bases, with 16 bases between. Per the germline V gene, CDR1 is MNHEY and CDR2 is SMNVEV (reference sequence). The CDR3 is made up of 16 amino acids. Here the CDR3 reads CASSLSRLGYRYEQYF. In DNA form, the CDR3 reads TGTGCCAGCAGTTTATCCCGATTGGGGTATCGGTACGAGCAGTACTTC.

The chain uses TRBV5-5 and TRBJ2-1; maybe TRBD1 (8 bases). V was trimmed by 0 bases and J by 5 bases, leaving 24 bases between them. Germline V lookup: CDR1 SGHKS, CDR2 YYEKEE (reference sequence). The CDR3 has 19 amino acids. CDR3: CASSLERARGRRGNNEQFF. CDR3 nucleotides: TGTGCCAGCAGCTTGGAGCGGGCCAGGGGGCGGCGGGGGAACAATGAGCAGTTCTTC.

This clone was recorded once. The same CDR3 arises from other DNA sequences in this sample as well. The chain recombines TRBV7-2 with TRBJ1-1, with D perhaps matching TRBD1 (5 bases). Trimming took 2 bases from V and 4 from J, leaving 8 bases between them. The germline V gene has CDR1 SGHTA and CDR2 FQGNSA. The length of the CDR3 is 13 residues. CDR3 DNA: TGTGCCAGCAGCTTAAACAGGCTCACTGAAGCTTTCTTT. Amino acid sequence: CASSLNRLTEAFF.

The chain joins TRBV10-3 to TRBJ2-1, with 12 bases lining up with TRBD2. V dropped 10 bases and J dropped 6; count of bases not matched to a gene: 7. This CDR3 comprises 14 residues. Germline lookup yields CDR1 ENHRY and CDR2 SYGVKD. CDR3 loop: CATRTSGVTNEQFF. In DNA form, the CDR3 reads TGTGCCACCAGGACTAGCGGGGTCACCAATGAGCAGTTCTTC.

The V and J genes are TRBV7-8 and TRBJ2-3; D is perhaps TRBD1 (5 bases). This CDR3 comprises 15 residues. The ends were cut back, 2 bases at V and 5 bases at J, with 14 bases in the middle. Germline V CDR1 and CDR2: SGHVS, FQNEAQ. CDR3 in DNA: TGTGCCAGCAGCTTAATCCCCAGGGCAGGAGATACGCAGTATTTT. Translation gives CASSLIPRAGDTQYF.

The CDR3 is CASSRTVYNEQFF. In nucleotides, the CDR3 is TGTGCCAGCAGCCGGACGGTCTACAATGAGCAGTTCTTC. The chain combines TRBV12-3 or TRBV12-4 with TRBJ2-1; D not certain. Trimming removed 6 bases at V and 3 bases at J, with 9 bases between. This CDR3 contains 13 residues.

CDR3 sequence reads: CASSFGSNYGYTF. As DNA, the CDR3 is TGTGCCAGCAGCTTTGGATCCAACTATGGCTACACCTTC. The rearrangement joins TRBV12-3 or TRBV12-4 to TRBJ1-2; the D is unclear. CDR3 length equals 13 residues. The V end lost 6 bases, the J end lost 2 bases, and 10 bases lay between the germline ends.

V usage is TRBV5-4 and J usage is TRBJ2-3; TRBD1 aligns across 8 bases. CDR3 length: 15 amino acids. Germline CDR1 reads SGHNT; CDR2 reads YYREEE (reference sequence). J lost 2 bases, V lost 4 bases, and 6 bases had no gene match. The CDR3 coding sequence is TGTGCCAGCAGCACTATGACAGGGGCCACAGATACGCAGTATTTT. Residues: CASSTMTGATDTQYF.

The V gene is TRBV3-1 (or the pseudogene TRBV3-2), the J gene TRBJ1-3; no firm D call. Trimming left V 0 bases short and J 0 bases short, with 12 bases between. The germline V gene encodes CDR1 LGHDT and CDR2 YNNKEL (reference sequence). The CDR3 has 17 residues. This CDR3 reads CASSQDIEGYSGNTIYF. DNA for the CDR3: TGTGCCAGCAGCCAAGATATTGAGGGCTACTCTGGAAACACCATATATTTT.

This chain connects TRBV6-4 to TRBJ2-3, with D tentatively TRBD1 (6 bases). The CDR3 totals 14 residues. Germline loops: CDR1 MRHNA, CDR2 SNTAGT. V lost 2 bases to trimming and J lost 4 bases, with 10 bases between them. For the CDR3, the DNA is TGTGCCAGCAGTGACGGCAGGGGAGCAGATACGCAGTATTTT. Translation gives CASSDGRGADTQYF.

The chain couples TRBV4-1 to TRBJ1-1; 7 bases agree with TRBD1. The germline gives CDR1 MGHRA, CDR2 YSYEKL. V was clipped by 3 bases and J by 5 bases; unmatched bases: 6. This CDR3 has 14 residues. This chain's CDR3 is CASSHRGLWTEAFF. CDR3 in DNA: TGCGCCAGCAGCCATAGGGGGCTGTGGACTGAAGCTTTCTTT.

This clone was seen more than once but under ten times. This chain joins TRBV20-1 and TRBJ2-5; TRBD2 matches 10 bases. Germline loops: CDR1 DFQATT, CDR2 SNEGSKA (reference sequence). With V trimmed by 3 bases and J by 5 bases, 15 bases remained unmatched. The CDR3 is 17 residues long. CDR3 sequence (DNA): TGCAGTGCTAGTTCCTTCCAAGTAGCGGGGGGCGGTGAGACCCAGTACTTC. Protein sequence: CSASSFQVAGGGETQYF.

The chain links TRBV5-1 to TRBJ1-6; 7 nucleotides agree with TRBD1. Germline loops: CDR1 SGHRS, CDR2 YFSETQ. J was trimmed by 7 bases and V by 4 bases; bases with no gene match: 11. This CDR3 spans 16 amino acids. The CDR3 DNA sequence: TGCGCCAGCAGCCAAGCCGGGACAGACCTAAATTCACCCCTCCACTTT. This encodes CASSQAGTDLNSPLHF.

The V call is TRBV19, the J call TRBJ1-5; perhaps TRBD1 as D (5 bases). Trimming took 6 bases from V and 7 from J, leaving 16 bases between them. Germline assignment: CDR1 LNHDA and CDR2 SQIVND (reference sequence). CDR3 length equals 14 residues. The DNA for the CDR3 is TGTGCCAGTAGGGTCTGGAGGGACGAGCAGCCCCAGCATTTT. Its protein is CASRVWRDEQPQHF.